The next 19 T cell receptor beta chains were all read from a single sample in a study of blood T cell repertoires in COVID-19. Measured with immunoSEQ multiplex PCR; TCRdb has only the in-frame clones, and not every one. The repertoire holds about 160,000 clones, with roughly 80% as singletons. Source material: peripheral blood. The receptors originated from a woman older than 75 with acute or convalescent COVID-19.

This clone was recorded only once. V gene TRBV27 combines with J gene TRBJ2-1, with 7 bases lining up with TRBD2. The CDR3 contains 16 residues. V trimming: 4 bases; J trimming: 4 bases; junction bases outside the gene matches: 10. Germline V lookup: CDR1 MNHEY, CDR2 SMNVEV (reference sequence). The CDR3 protein is CASSSGLRGGYNEQFF. Here the CDR3 DNA reads TGTGCCAGCAGTTCTGGCCTTCGCGGGGGATACAATGAGCAGTTCTTC.

This chain links TRBV10-3 with TRBJ2-2, with 10 bases fitting TRBD1. V dropped 3 bases and J dropped 7; count of bases not matched to a gene: 2. CDR1 is ENHRY and CDR2 is SYGVKD in the germline V gene. This CDR3 is 14 amino acids long. The CDR3 DNA reads TGTGCCATCAGTGAACGGACAGGGGGCGGGGAGCTGTTTTTT. Encoded protein: CAISERTGGGELFF.

The V gene is TRBV5-1, the J gene TRBJ2-1; tentative D call: TRBD2 (7 bases). V shed 4 bases and J shed 7 bases, with 18 bases lying between them. Per germline, CDR1 SGHRS and CDR2 YFSETQ. This CDR3 has 15 amino acids. The CDR3 is CASSPGTLRGNEQFF. Written as DNA, the CDR3 is TGCGCCAGCAGCCCGGGGACACTGCGGGGGAATGAGCAGTTCTTC.

The chain has TRBV5-4 and TRBJ2-5; no clear D. Trimming shortened V by 0 bases and J by 5 bases, and 11 bases separated the two germline ends. CDR1 and CDR2 (germline): SGHNT, YYREEE (reference sequence). This CDR3 has 14 amino acids. CDR3 region: CASSLDSYMETQYF. The CDR3 coding sequence is TGTGCCAGCAGCTTGGACAGTTACATGGAGACCCAGTACTTC.

V gene TRBV14 combines with J gene TRBJ1-1; a possible D gene is TRBD1 (5 bases). Trimming took 2 bases from V and 1 from J, leaving 23 bases between them. Germline values: CDR1 SGHDN, CDR2 FVKESK. This CDR3 contains 19 residues. CDR3: CASSQNGGLIKRENTEAFF. The CDR3, as DNA: TGTGCCAGCAGCCAAAACGGGGGGTTAATTAAAAGAGAGAACACTGAAGCTTTCTTT.

V usage is TRBV28 and J usage is TRBJ2-7; the match to TRBD2 covers 7 bases. The CDR3 totals 14 residues. J gave up 0 bases and V 7 bases, and 6 bases lay outside the gene matches. Germline V gene data show CDR1 as MDHEN and CDR2 as SYDVKM. CDR3 sequence: CASTTSFYSYEQYF. The DNA of the CDR3 is TGTGCCAGCACGACTAGCTTTTACTCCTACGAGCAGTACTTC.

The chain links TRBV12-3 or TRBV12-4 to TRBJ1-5; tentative D call: TRBD1 (5 bases). Trimming took off 6 bases at V and 7 bases at J, with 13 bases between the two ends. There are 13 residues in the CDR3. The CDR3 is CASRETGRQPQHF. CDR3 coding DNA: TGTGCCAGCAGGGAAACAGGTCGGCAGCCCCAGCATTTT.

This clone was picked up many times. V usage is TRBV28 and J usage is TRBJ2-6; 10 bases are shared with TRBD1. V lost 4 bases and J lost 4; bases outside the gene matches: 10. This CDR3 spans 18 amino acids. CDR1 and CDR2 (germline): MDHEN, SYDVKM. The CDR3 protein is CASSSPGQGFSGANVLTF. The CDR3 region has the DNA TGTGCCAGCAGTTCACCGGGACAGGGGTTTTCCGGGGCCAACGTCCTGACTTTC.

The sample holds a few counts of this clone. The chain recombines TRBV25-1 with TRBJ2-3, with TRBD1 matching over 8 bases. This CDR3 region has 15 residues. Germline-derived CDR1 and CDR2 are MGHDK and SYGVNS. The junction had 3 bases not matched to a gene; V was cut back by 3 bases and J by 1 base. DNA for the CDR3: TGTGCCAGCAGTGAGGCGACAGGGGGCACAGATACGCAGTATTTT. Encoded protein: CASSEATGGTDTQYF.

This chain links TRBV27 with TRBJ1-5, with a weak D call TRBD1 (6 bases). This CDR3 is built from 14 residues. Germline V gene sequence: CDR1 MNHEY, CDR2 SMNVEV (reference sequence). V was clipped by 2 bases and J by 3 bases, with 8 bases between them. For the CDR3, the DNA is TGTGCCAGCAGTTTAGGGGGCGACAATCAGCCCCAGCATTTT. Translation: CASSLGGDNQPQHF.

This chain uses TRBV7-6 with TRBJ2-1; D is perhaps TRBD1 (5 bases). Germline values: CDR1 SGHVS, CDR2 FNYEAQ. Trimming took 1 base from V and 2 from J, leaving 12 bases between them. The CDR3 runs 16 residues. CDR3 sequence reads: CASSLVGRVAYNEQFF. CDR3 nucleotide sequence: TGTGCCAGCAGCTTAGTAGGCAGGGTCGCCTACAATGAGCAGTTCTTC.

The V call is TRBV28, the J call TRBJ2-3; 7 nucleotides align to TRBD2. The V and J ends lost 3 bases and 2 bases, in that order; junction bases with no gene match: 11. The CDR3 is 17 residues long. Germline V gene data show CDR1 as MDHEN and CDR2 as SYDVKM. DNA for the CDR3: TGTGCCAGCAGTTTCCTCCCTGGTCTAGCGGCCACAGATACGCAGTATTTT. Translation: CASSFLPGLAATDTQYF. Based on the CDR3 plus reference TRBV28 and TRBJ2-3, the full variable domain is DVKVTQSSRYLVKRTGEKVFLECVQDMDHENMFWYRQDPGLGLRLIYFSYDVKMKEKGDIPEGYSVSREKKERFSLILESASTNQTSMYLCASSFLPGLAATDTQYFGPGTRLTVL.

The table lists this clone with a count of one. The chain recombines TRBV10-2 with TRBJ2-1; the D gene is possibly TRBD1 (6 bases). The germline CDR1 and CDR2 sequences are WSHSY and SAAADI. The CDR3 contains 14 residues. The V end was cut by 5 bases, the J end by 2 bases, with 10 bases between. Here the CDR3 reads CASSTGTTYNEQFF. The CDR3 nucleotides are TGCGCCAGCAGTACCGGGACAACCTACAATGAGCAGTTCTTC.

The chain recombines TRBV28 with TRBJ1-4, with unresolved D. Trimming took 8 bases from V and 6 from J, leaving 10 bases between them. The CDR3 extends over 12 amino acids. The germline V gene encodes CDR1 MDHEN and CDR2 SYDVKM. This CDR3 reads CASRLADEKLFF. The CDR3 DNA sequence: TGTGCCAGCCGTCTGGCGGATGAAAAACTGTTTTTT.

This chain joins TRBV5-5 and TRBJ2-7, with TRBD2 matching over 7 bases. Germline values: CDR1 SGHKS, CDR2 YYEKEE (reference sequence). The CDR3 is 15 amino acids. The trim removed 0 bases at V and 0 bases at J, leaving 3 bases unmatched. The CDR3 bases are TGTGCCAGCAGCTTGGGGCTAGCGGTCTCCTACGAGCAGTACTTC. Protein sequence: CASSLGLAVSYEQYF.

The chain has TRBV6-6 and TRBJ1-3; the match to TRBD1 covers 8 bases. Trimming cost V 4 bases and J 0 bases; bases outside gene matches: 5. This CDR3 contains 16 residues. Germline CDR1 reads MNHNY; CDR2 reads SVGAGI (reference sequence). CDR3 nucleotide sequence: TGTGCCAGCAGTTCGGGACAGGCCGGCTCTGGAAACACCATATATTTT. It is translated as CASSSGQAGSGNTIYF.

The chain employs TRBV9 and TRBJ2-1, with 11 bases that match TRBD2. CDR3 length equals 18 residues. Trimming removed 4 bases from V and 3 bases from J; junction bases left unmatched: 12. Germline assignment: CDR1 SGDLS and CDR2 YYNGEE. CDR3 sequence: CASSPQGTGTSGYNEQFF. The CDR3 bases are TGTGCCAGCAGCCCTCAGGGTACCGGGACTAGCGGCTACAATGAGCAGTTCTTC. Supplemented by reference TRBV9 and TRBJ2-1, the full variable domain reads DSGVTQTPKHLITATGQRVTLRCSPRSGDLSVYWYQQSLDQGLQFLIQYYNGEERAKGNILERFSAQQFPDLHSELNLSSLELGDSALYFCASSPQGTGTSGYNEQFFGPGTRLTVL.

The genes are TRBV5-5 and TRBJ1-4, with a tentative D call TRBD1 (6 bases). V lost 2 bases, J lost 6 bases, and 11 bases lay in between. CDR1 and CDR2 (germline): SGHKS, YYEKEE (reference sequence). CDR3 length equals 14 residues. This CDR3 reads CASSLVPGDEKLFF. For the CDR3, the DNA is TGTGCCAGCAGCTTAGTCCCAGGGGATGAAAAACTGTTTTTT.

This sequence joins TRBV30 and TRBJ2-1; D call uncertain. The CDR3 runs 14 residues. Between the trimmed V and J ends, which lost 1 base and 4 bases, there was a span of 11 bases. Germline CDR1 GTSNPN, CDR2 SVGIG (reference sequence). The CDR3 spells CAWSGRLGYNEQFF. The CDR3 DNA reads as TGTGCCTGGAGTGGTCGTCTAGGTTACAATGAGCAGTTCTTC.